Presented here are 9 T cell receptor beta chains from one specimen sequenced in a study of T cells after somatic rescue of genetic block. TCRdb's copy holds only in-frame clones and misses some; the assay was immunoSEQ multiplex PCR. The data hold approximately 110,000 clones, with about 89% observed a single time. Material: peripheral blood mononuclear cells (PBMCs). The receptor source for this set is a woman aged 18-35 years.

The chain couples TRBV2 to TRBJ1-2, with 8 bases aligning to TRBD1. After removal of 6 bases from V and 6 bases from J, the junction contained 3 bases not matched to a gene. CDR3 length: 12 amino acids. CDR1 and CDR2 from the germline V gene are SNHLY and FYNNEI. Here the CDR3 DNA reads TGTGCCAGCAGGGGACAGGTTGATGGCTACACCTTC. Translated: CASRGQVDGYTF. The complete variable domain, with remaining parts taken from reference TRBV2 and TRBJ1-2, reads EPEVTQTPSHQVTQMGQEVILRCVPISNHLYFYWYRQILGQKVEFLVSFYNNEISEKSEIFDDQFSVERPDGSNFTLKIRSTKLEDSAMYFCASRGQVDGYTFGSGTRLTVV.

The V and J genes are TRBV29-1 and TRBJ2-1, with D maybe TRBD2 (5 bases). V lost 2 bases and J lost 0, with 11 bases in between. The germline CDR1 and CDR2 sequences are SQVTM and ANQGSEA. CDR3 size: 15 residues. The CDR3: CSVEQRRSSYNEQFF. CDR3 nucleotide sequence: TGCAGCGTTGAACAGCGGCGAAGCTCCTACAATGAGCAGTTCTTC.

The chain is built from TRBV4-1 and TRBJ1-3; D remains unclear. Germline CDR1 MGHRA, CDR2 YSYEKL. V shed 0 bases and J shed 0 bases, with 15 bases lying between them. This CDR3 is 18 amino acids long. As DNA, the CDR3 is TGCGCCAGCAGCCAAGACTTTGGGGTCAGAGTCTCTGGAAACACCATATATTTT. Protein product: CASSQDFGVRVSGNTIYF.

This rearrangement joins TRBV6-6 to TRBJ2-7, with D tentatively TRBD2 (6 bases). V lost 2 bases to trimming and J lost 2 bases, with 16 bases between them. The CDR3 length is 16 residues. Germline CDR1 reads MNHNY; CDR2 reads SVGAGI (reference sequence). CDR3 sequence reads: CASSYTAARRAYEQYF. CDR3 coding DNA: TGTGCCAGCAGTTACACCGCGGCCAGGAGGGCCTACGAGCAGTACTTC.

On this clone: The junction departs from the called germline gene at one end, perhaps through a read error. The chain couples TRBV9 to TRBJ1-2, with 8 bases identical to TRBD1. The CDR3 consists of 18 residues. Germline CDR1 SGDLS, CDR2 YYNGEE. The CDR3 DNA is TGTGCCAGCAGCGTAGACCGAATAACAGGGGGACGAGACTATGGCCACACCTTC. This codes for CASSVDRITGGRDYGHTF.

In DNA form, the CDR3 reads TGTGCCAGCAGAACAGAGCGGGGTGGTGTTTCGTACTTC. Translated: CASRTERGGVSYF. The chain joins TRBV6-6 to TRBJ2-4; 7 positions agree with TRBD2. The ends lost 6 bases at V and 15 bases at J; junction bases unmatched: 14. This CDR3 has 13 amino acids. The germline gives CDR1 MNHNY, CDR2 SVGAGI (reference sequence).

The CDR3 coding sequence is TGCGCCAGCAGCCATCCCGCCACGGGGCTGTACGAGCAGTACTTC. This gives the protein CASSHPATGLYEQYF. The genes are TRBV4-1 and TRBJ2-7; D is possibly TRBD1 or TRBD2 (5 bases each). Germline values: CDR1 MGHRA, CDR2 YSYEKL. V was shortened by 3 bases and J by 4 bases, with 16 bases between the two germline ends. The CDR3 covers 15 residues.

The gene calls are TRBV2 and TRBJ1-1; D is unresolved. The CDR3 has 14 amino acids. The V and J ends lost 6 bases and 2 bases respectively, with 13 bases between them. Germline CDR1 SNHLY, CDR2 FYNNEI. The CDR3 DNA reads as TGTGCCAGCAGCGGAGACGGACCAAACACTGAAGCTTTCTTT. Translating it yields CASSGDGPNTEAFF.

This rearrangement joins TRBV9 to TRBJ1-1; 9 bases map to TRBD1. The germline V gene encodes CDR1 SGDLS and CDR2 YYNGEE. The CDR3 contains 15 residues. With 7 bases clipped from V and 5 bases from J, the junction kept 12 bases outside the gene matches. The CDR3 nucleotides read TGTGCCAGCGCCCGGGACAGGGCGCGGGGGACTGAAGCTTTCTTT. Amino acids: CASARDRARGTEAFF.